This TCR beta chain is drawn from a study of blood T cell repertoires in COVID-19. Study details: Researchers got acute and convalescent COVID-19 samples from the United States, Italy and Spain. PBMCs, B-cell-depleted T cells, or T cells provided the cDNA or gDNA that made up the material.

In the original analysis: Amplified reference gene primers provided the basis for estimating nucleated cell counts. Repertoires were generated with immunoSEQ multiplex PCR, while TCRdb's copy carries only in-frame clones and drops some. That table is the source of V, J and clone size, and D and trimming were worked out from the DNA. This repertoire shows 200,000 to 250,000 clones, approximately 86% found once; its top ten account for more than 1.4%. Germline values: CDR1 GTSNPN, CDR2 SVGIG (reference sequence). After removal of 1 base from V and 3 bases from J, the junction contained 3 bases not matched to a gene. The CDR3 is 14 amino acids.

The sequenced sample was peripheral blood. The source is a man in his late teens or twenties with active or convalescent COVID-19. The chain couples TRBV30 to TRBJ2-3; 8 bases agree with TRBD1. The CDR3 here is CAWSGGQGTDTQYF. The CDR3 DNA is TGTGCCTGGAGTGGAGGACAGGGTACAGATACGCAGTATTTT. Full variable domain (outside the CDR3, taken from reference TRBV30 and TRBJ2-3): SQTIHQWPATLVQPVGSPLSLECTVEGTSNPNLYWYRQAAGRGLQLLFYSVGIGQISSEVPQNLSASRPQDRQFILSSKKLLLSDSGFYLCAWSGGQGTDTQYFGPGTRLTVL.